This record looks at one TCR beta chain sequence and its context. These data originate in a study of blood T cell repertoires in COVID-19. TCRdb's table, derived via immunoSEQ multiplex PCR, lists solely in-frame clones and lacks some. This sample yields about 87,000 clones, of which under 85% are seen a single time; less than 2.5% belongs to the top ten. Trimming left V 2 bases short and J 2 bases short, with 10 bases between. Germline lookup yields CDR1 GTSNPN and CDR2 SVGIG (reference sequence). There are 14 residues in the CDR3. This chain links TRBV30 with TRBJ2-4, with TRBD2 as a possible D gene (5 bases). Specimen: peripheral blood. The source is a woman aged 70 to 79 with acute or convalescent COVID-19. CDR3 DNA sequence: TGTGCCTGGAGTTGGCCCGGGACCAAAAACATTCAGTACTTC. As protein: CAWSWPGTKNIQYF.